The 11 T cell receptor beta chains below come from one sample, sequenced in a study of blood T cell repertoires in COVID-19. Method: immunoSEQ multiplex PCR; TCRdb's copy keeps in-frame clones and lacks some. The sample contains 200,000 to 250,000 clones, approximately 86% of which appear only once. Sequenced material: peripheral blood. The source is a woman between 25 and 40 years old who had recovered from COVID-19.

V and J are TRBV2 and TRBJ2-7; a weak D match, TRBD1 (5 bases). The V gene's germline CDR1 is SNHLY and CDR2 FYNNEI. With 4 bases removed from V and 0 bases from J, the gap between germline ends came to 10 bases. This CDR3 spans 14 amino acids. The CDR3, as DNA: TGTGCCAGCAGTGCTGACAGAAGCTCCTACGAGCAGTACTTC. This codes for CASSADRSSYEQYF.

The CDR3 nucleotides are TGTGCCAGCAGCTTAGCCGGACAGGGGATCACTGAAGCTTTCTTT. Translated, it gives CASSLAGQGITEAFF. V usage is TRBV11-2 and J usage is TRBJ1-1; 9 nucleotides match TRBD1. V dropped 1 base and J dropped 4; count of bases not matched to a gene: 4. The CDR3 totals 15 residues. In germline, CDR1 is SGHAT, CDR2 FQNNGV.

The V and J genes are TRBV4-1 and TRBJ2-7, with 8 bases matching TRBD1. Looked up from germline, CDR1 is MGHRA and CDR2 is YSYEKL. The CDR3 length is 16 residues. The V gene end was trimmed by 1 base and the J gene end by 4 bases; junction bases not matched to a gene: 9. The CDR3 loop is CASSQVGRTGRYEQYF. CDR3 in DNA: TGCGCCAGCAGCCAAGTCGGGCGGACAGGGCGATACGAGCAGTACTTC.

This clone was seen only once. The CDR3 protein is CASTKGTDTQYF. DNA of the CDR3: TGTGCCAGCACCAAGGGGACAGATACGCAGTATTTT. The gene calls are TRBV3-1 (or the pseudogene TRBV3-2) and TRBJ2-3; tentatively, D is TRBD1 (5 bases). V lost 7 bases and J 3 bases, leaving 8 bases between the germline ends. Germline V gene data show CDR1 as LGHDT and CDR2 as YNNKEL (reference sequence). The CDR3 loop spans 12 amino acids.

The chain combines TRBV6-4 with TRBJ1-5; unclear D gene. Trimming took off 5 bases at V and 5 bases at J, with 10 bases between the two ends. Germline lookup yields CDR1 MRHNA and CDR2 SNTAGT. This CDR3 is 13 amino acids long. The CDR3 here is CASSTNEDQPQHF. The DNA of the CDR3 is TGTGCCAGCAGTACAAACGAGGATCAGCCCCAGCATTTT.

This clone came up once. This rearrangement joins TRBV5-1 to TRBJ2-1; 8 nucleotides match TRBD2. J lost 4 bases, V lost 7 bases, and 10 bases had no gene match. The CDR3 loop spans 15 amino acids. Germline lookup yields CDR1 SGHRS and CDR2 YFSETQ. The CDR3 DNA reads TGCGCCAGCGGTGACGGGGGGGCACGGTACAATGAGCAGTTCTTC. The encoded protein is CASGDGGARYNEQFF.

The chain uses TRBV3-1 (or the pseudogene TRBV3-2) and TRBJ2-1; TRBD1 agrees at 8 bases. The CDR3 is 14 residues long. The trim removed 1 base at V and 7 bases at J, leaving 3 bases unmatched. CDR1 and CDR2 (germline): LGHDT, YNNKEL (reference sequence). The CDR3 protein is CASSQGRTGNEQFF. CDR3 DNA sequence: TGTGCCAGCAGCCAAGGACGGACAGGGAATGAGCAGTTCTTC.

The chain joins TRBV11-2 to TRBJ1-3, with 8 bases that match TRBD1. There are 17 residues in the CDR3. V was pared by 5 bases and J by 0 bases, with 9 bases of the junction left unmatched. Germline CDR1 SGHAT, CDR2 FQNNGV. The DNA of the CDR3 is TGTGCCAGCAGCCCTCGGACAGGGCCGGGCTCTGGAAACACCATATATTTT. It is translated as CASSPRTGPGSGNTIYF.

The rearrangement links TRBV5-6 to TRBJ1-4; D may be TRBD1 (6 bases). This CDR3 has 14 residues. The germline V gene has CDR1 SGHDT and CDR2 YYEEEE. The germline V and J ends were trimmed by 1 base and 8 bases, with 12 bases remaining between them. The CDR3 DNA sequence: TGTGCCAGCAGCTTGAGGGGGATTGGAGAAAAACTGTTTTTT. Encoded protein: CASSLRGIGEKLFF.

The chain recombines TRBV29-1 with TRBJ2-7; 10 nucleotides agree with TRBD1. Germline CDR1 is SQVTM and CDR2 is ANQGSEA. There are 13 residues in the CDR3. Trimming removed 5 bases from V and 5 bases from J; junction bases left unmatched: 6. CDR3 in amino acids: CSVLETGGDEQYF. CDR3 nucleotides: TGCAGCGTTTTAGAGACAGGGGGCGACGAGCAGTACTTC.

V is TRBV6-5 and J is TRBJ2-7; D remains unclear. The CDR3 is made up of 12 amino acids. Germline CDR1 and CDR2: MNHEY and SVGAGI. The V end was cut by 2 bases, the J end by 6 bases, with 8 bases between. CDR3 region: CASSYKTPEQYF. The CDR3 nucleotides are TGTGCCAGCAGTTACAAGACACCCGAGCAGTACTTC.